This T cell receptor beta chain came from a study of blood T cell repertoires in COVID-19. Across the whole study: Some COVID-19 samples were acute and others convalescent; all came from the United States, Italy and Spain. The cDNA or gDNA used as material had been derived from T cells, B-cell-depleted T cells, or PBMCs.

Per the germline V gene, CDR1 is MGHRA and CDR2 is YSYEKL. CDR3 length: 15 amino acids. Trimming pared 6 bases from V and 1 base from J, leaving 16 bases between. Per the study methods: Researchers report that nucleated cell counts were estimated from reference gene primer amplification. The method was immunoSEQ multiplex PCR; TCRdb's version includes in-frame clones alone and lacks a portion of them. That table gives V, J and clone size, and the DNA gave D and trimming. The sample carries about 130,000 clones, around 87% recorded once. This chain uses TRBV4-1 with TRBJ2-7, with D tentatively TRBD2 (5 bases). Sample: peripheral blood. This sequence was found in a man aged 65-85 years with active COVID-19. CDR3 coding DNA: TGCGCCAGCAGGCGAATCGGCCGGGGATCCTACGAGCAGTACTTC. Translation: CASRRIGRGSYEQYF.